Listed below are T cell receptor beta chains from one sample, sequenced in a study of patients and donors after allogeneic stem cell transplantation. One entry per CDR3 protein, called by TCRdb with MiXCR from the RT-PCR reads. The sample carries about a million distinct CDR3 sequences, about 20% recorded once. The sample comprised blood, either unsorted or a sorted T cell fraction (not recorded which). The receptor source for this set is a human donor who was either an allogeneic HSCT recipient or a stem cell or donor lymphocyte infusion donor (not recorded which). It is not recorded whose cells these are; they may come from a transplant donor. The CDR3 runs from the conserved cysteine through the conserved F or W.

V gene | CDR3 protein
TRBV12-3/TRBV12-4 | CASSPQGGAGGFSYEQYF
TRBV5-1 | CASSLGTSGFQETQYF
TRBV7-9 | CASSTTFTGGGPDTQYF
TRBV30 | CAWSVGVTNEKLFF
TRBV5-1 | CASSLDSSNRPTQYF
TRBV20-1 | CSAQRSFTDTQYF
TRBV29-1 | CSVGADTYEQYF
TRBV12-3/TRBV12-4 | CASSTTLQGTLIGEQYF
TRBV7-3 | CASSSTGPNGELFF
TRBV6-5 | CASGRKGNTIYF
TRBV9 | CASSFRSGISDTQYF
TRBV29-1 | CSVDEGGNTEAFF
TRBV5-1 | CASSEGGQGTEAFF
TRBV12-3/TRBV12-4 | CASSPLRNYGYTF
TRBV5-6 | CASSSTGKSNEKLFF
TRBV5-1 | CASSLSSGQGAIEQYF
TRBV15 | CATSRDIKGVDQPQHF
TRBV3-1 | CASRQGNLATDTQYF
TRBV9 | CASSVDGLVQYF
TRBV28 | CASSLVSPAMNTEAFF
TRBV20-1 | CSASGPGPSGNTIYF
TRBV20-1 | CSARQDRGRTEAFF
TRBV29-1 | CSVTGRYEQYF
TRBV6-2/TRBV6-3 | CASSYRTGMVQPQHF
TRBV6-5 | CASSYEGADNLYGYTF